This T cell receptor beta chain is drawn from a study of regulatory T cells in long-lasting Graves disease. TCRdb reprocessed the reads with MiXCR, giving one entry per CDR3 protein. The sample includes around 650 distinct CDR3 sequences, around 90% of them seen just once. In the case of this clonotype: The antigen is unknown.

Isolated PBMC RNA provided the starting material for the TCR library. It was by American Thyroid Association guidelines that Graves' disease was diagnosed. V lost 3 bases to trimming and J lost 6 bases, with 14 bases between them. The CDR3 is 14 residues long. Germline V lookup: CDR1 LGHDT, CDR2 YNNKEL (reference sequence). Regarding the study as a whole: There was favoring of TRBV28, TRBJ1-2 and TRBJ2-5 in persistent disease. The study found lower TCR diversity in persistent Graves' patients than in newly diagnosed ones.

This TCR derives from a woman between 25 and 40 years old with Graves disease. Sequences were derived from peripheral blood mononuclear cells (PBMCs), sampled with antithyroid drug treatment, in newly diagnosed or persistent Graves disease (not recorded which). The J gene is TRBJ1-2, the V gene TRBV3-1; D uncertain. The CDR3 region is CASSHVAGSDGYTF. The CDR3 nucleotides read TGTGCCAGCAGCCACGTTGCAGGAAGTGATGGCTACACCTTC.